One and the same sample provided the 6 T cell receptor beta chains below, sequenced in a study of cytomegalovirus exposure and HLA in healthy donors. The PCR contained 60 Vbeta and 13 Jbeta primers. The data were produced by immunoSEQ multiplex PCR, yet TCRdb's version contains in-frame clones alone and is incomplete. The table includes about 130,000 clones, roughly 79% detected once. Input material: PBMCs. Receptor source: a woman aged 45 to 65 in good health and CMV-seronegative.

This chain uses TRBV5-1 with TRBJ1-1; 9 bases match TRBD1. From germline, CDR1 is SGHRS and CDR2 YFSETQ. The ends lost 4 bases at V and 0 bases at J; junction bases unmatched: 4. This CDR3 comprises 15 residues. The CDR3 DNA sequence: TGCGCCAGCAGCCTGACAGGGGGTTTGAACACTGAAGCTTTCTTT. Amino acid sequence: CASSLTGGLNTEAFF.

The J gene is TRBJ2-5, the V gene TRBV5-6; possibly TRBD1 for D (6 bases). Germline V gene sequence: CDR1 SGHDT, CDR2 YYEEEE. Between the trimmed V and J ends, which lost 0 bases and 5 bases, there was a span of 14 bases. This CDR3 comprises 15 residues. In DNA, the CDR3 is TGTGCCAGCAGCTTGGAAGGGGGTCCGAGCGAGACCCAGTACTTC. Translation gives CASSLEGGPSETQYF.

The chain is built from TRBV14 and TRBJ1-2, with D perhaps TRBD1 (5 bases). Trimming cost V 4 bases and J 2 bases, with 8 bases left between them. From germline, CDR1 is SGHDN and CDR2 FVKESK. CDR3 length: 13 residues. The CDR3 sequence is CASSRAGNYGYTF. CDR3 in DNA: TGTGCCAGCAGCCGGGCAGGGAACTATGGCTACACCTTC.

The V gene is TRBV4-2, the J gene TRBJ2-7; perhaps TRBD2 as D (6 bases). Germline assignment: CDR1 LGHNA and CDR2 YNFKEQ. The CDR3 sequence is 14 residues long. Between the trimmed V and J ends, which lost 1 base and 5 bases, there was a span of 12 bases. CDR3 sequence reads: CASSQAGELHEQYF. CDR3 coding DNA: TGTGCCAGCAGCCAAGCGGGGGAACTCCACGAGCAGTACTTC.

The chain combines TRBV4-2 with TRBJ1-1; D is uncertain. V lost 0 bases to trimming and J lost 0 bases, with 11 bases between them. The CDR3 runs 16 residues. Germline-derived CDR1 and CDR2 are LGHNA and YNFKEQ. This CDR3 reads CASSQDALGVNTEAFF. DNA for the CDR3: TGTGCCAGCAGCCAAGACGCTCTGGGAGTGAACACTGAAGCTTTCTTT.

With regard to this clone: Distinct nucleotide sequences in the sample also encode this CDR3. J is TRBJ1-2 and V is TRBV9; D is unresolved. The CDR3 consists of 12 residues. CDR1 SGDLS and CDR2 YYNGEE come from the germline V gene. V was shortened by 0 bases and J by 5 bases, with 5 bases between the two germline ends. The CDR3 DNA reads as TGTGCCAGCAGCGTAGGAGGGTATGGCTACACCTTC. This sequence encodes CASSVGGYGYTF. The variable domain in full, completed from reference TRBV9 and TRBJ1-2, reads DSGVTQTPKHLITATGQRVTLRCSPRSGDLSVYWYQQSLDQGLQFLIQYYNGEERAKGNILERFSAQQFPDLHSELNLSSLELGDSALYFCASSVGGYGYTFGSGTRLTVV.